These T cell receptor beta chains were read from a single sample in a study of shared clonotypes between healthy human individuals. Generated by immunoSEQ multiplex PCR, the TCRdb table keeps only in-frame clones and is missing some. The sample includes 1.4 million or so clones, approximately 98.5% of them seen just once. The sample consisted of naive CD4+ T cells sorted from blood. The receptors stem from a man aged 25 to 45 in good health. The conserved cysteine and the conserved F or W are not part of the CDR3 here. The order of the fields is V gene, CDR3 protein.

V: TRBV4-3; CDR3: ASSQEIASGGYEQY
V: TRBV9; CDR3: ASSPDPTPDTQY
V: TRBV6-1; CDR3: ASSEARMMGSSGANVLT
V: TRBV4-3; CDR3: ASSLGGSETQY
V: TRBV5-1; CDR3: ASSLASDRKGEQY
V: TRBV15; CDR3: ATSGKPLRLAKMLDTQY
V: TRBV6-5; CDR3: ASSSPDGLYGYT
V: TRBV5-4; CDR3: ASSAASGRSDNEQY
V: TRBV6-5; CDR3: ASRIQGGNTIY
V: TRBV30; CDR3: AWDIAGGVSGANVLT
V: TRBV7-6; CDR3: ASSPRRGGGLGGELF
V: TRBV4-1; CDR3: ASSQDSQSGRPYEQY
V: TRBV5-1; CDR3: ASSLTSYEQY
V: TRBV7-2; CDR3: ASSLGGGLKDTQY
V: TRBV5-6; CDR3: ASSPYGQYEQY
V: TRBV19; CDR3: ASSILTAQTSGANVLT
V: TRBV2; CDR3: ASSEGTYLYEQY
V: TRBV2; CDR3: ASSAVISGNTIY
V: TRBV27; CDR3: ASSTLIGRANTGELF
V: TRBV19; CDR3: ASSIDWRDGYT
V: TRBV18; CDR3: ASSPSWNEAF
V: TRBV10-3; CDR3: AISESAKQAGPF